These 10 T cell receptor beta chains originate from one sample sequenced in a study of post-analysis software for immune sequencing data. Unique molecular identifiers tagged the TCR beta cDNA libraries. MiXCR, applied by TCRdb to the PCR reads, yields one record per CDR3 protein. This table holds about 170,000 distinct CDR3 sequences, approximately 31% found once. No antigen is known for these receptors. Findings and limits, study-wide: The five TRBV segments detected at higher frequency in patients than in controls included TRBV5-6, TRBV5-1 and TRBV20-1.

Material: blood. The receptors were sampled from a girl under 18 with multiple sclerosis.

The chain combines TRBV20-1 with TRBJ2-1; D not certain. The V gene lost 6 bases and the J gene lost 6 bases, with 15 bases spanning the gap. Germline loops: CDR1 DFQATT, CDR2 SNEGSKA (reference sequence). This CDR3 is 13 amino acids long. The CDR3 nucleotides read TGCAGTGCGCTCCGGGTAGCTGGCAATGAGCAGTTCTTC. As protein: CSALRVAGNEQFF.

This clonotype came up many times. This chain joins TRBV15 and TRBJ2-3; the D gene is possibly TRBD2 (6 bases). CDR1 is LNHNV and CDR2 is YYDKDF in the germline V gene (reference sequence). The length of the CDR3 is 15 residues. V lost 8 bases to trimming and J lost 9 bases, with 24 bases between them. CDR3 amino acids: CATESRGSPGGTQYF. The CDR3 region has the DNA TGTGCCACCGAATCTCGAGGGAGTCCTGGGGGGACGCAGTATTTT.

This clonotype was recorded at least ten times. This chain connects TRBV29-1 to TRBJ2-3; D ambiguous. The germline V gene has CDR1 SQVTM and CDR2 ANQGSEA. The CDR3 is 15 residues long. V gave up 1 base and J gave up 3 bases, with 14 bases separating them. The CDR3 loop is CSVEAGGSATDTQYF. CDR3 bases: TGCAGCGTTGAAGCAGGCGGATCTGCAACAGATACGCAGTATTTT.

This clonotype was recorded a few times. The chain uses TRBV7-6 and TRBJ2-2; D remains ambiguous. With 7 bases removed from V and 3 bases from J, the gap between germline ends came to 9 bases. Germline CDR1 SGHVS, CDR2 FNYEAQ. This CDR3 has 13 amino acids. In nucleotides, the CDR3 is TGTGCCAGCACCGCTCAGGACACCGGGGAGCTGTTTTTT. Translating gives CASTAQDTGELFF.

J is TRBJ1-1 and V is TRBV6-2 or TRBV6-3; D call uncertain. V lost 6 bases and J 4 bases, leaving 9 bases between the germline ends. Germline lookup yields CDR1 MNHEY and CDR2 SVGEGT. The CDR3 sequence is 12 residues long. The CDR3 reads CASSLYSTEAFF. The CDR3 DNA follows: TGTGCCAGCAGCTTGTATAGCACTGAAGCTTTCTTT.

This clonotype came up a few times. The CDR3 loop reads CSAGDRGDTEAFF. The DNA of the CDR3 is TGCAGTGCTGGGGACAGGGGCGACACTGAAGCTTTCTTT. The V gene is TRBV20-1, the J gene TRBJ1-1; TRBD1 matches 10 bases. V shed 5 bases and J 3 bases; nucleotides not matched to a gene: 3. Germline assignment: CDR1 DFQATT and CDR2 SNEGSKA (reference sequence). The length of the CDR3 is 13 residues.

This clonotype was seen more than once but under ten times. The chain has TRBV20-1 and TRBJ2-2; 10 nucleotides line up with TRBD1. The J segment lost 4 bases and the V segment lost 6 bases, leaving 8 bases of the junction unmatched. Germline CDR1 reads DFQATT; CDR2 reads SNEGSKA (reference sequence). This CDR3 contains 15 residues. In DNA form, the CDR3 reads TGCAGTGCGTATACCGGGACAGGGGCCACCGGGGAGCTGTTTTTT. Translating it yields CSAYTGTGATGELFF.

There are many counts of this clonotype. The chain recombines TRBV5-1 with TRBJ2-1; 8 nucleotides match TRBD2. V shed 3 bases, J shed 15 bases, and the junction held 11 bases outside the gene matches. This CDR3 has 13 amino acids. From germline, CDR1 is SGHRS and CDR2 YFSETQ. This CDR3 reads CASSWNALADTFF. CDR3 bases: TGCGCCAGCAGCTGGAACGCACTAGCGGACACGTTCTTC.

This clonotype was recorded a few times. The chain links TRBV7-9 to TRBJ1-5; D is undetermined. The CDR3 runs 13 residues. Germline V gives CDR1 SEHNR, CDR2 FQNEAQ (reference sequence). The ends were cut back, 1 base at V and 8 bases at J, with 9 bases in the middle. The CDR3 DNA reads as TGTGCCAGCAGCTTAGGGATAAGGGAGCCCCAGCATTTT. This gives the protein CASSLGIREPQHF.

V gene TRBV10-3 combines with J gene TRBJ2-2; D is possibly TRBD1 (5 bases). Germline loops: CDR1 ENHRY, CDR2 SYGVKD. V lost 0 bases and J lost 6, with 5 bases in between. The CDR3 runs to 13 residues. CDR3 amino acids: CAISESGPGELFF. The CDR3 nucleotides read TGTGCCATCAGTGAGTCGGGGCCCGGGGAGCTGTTTTTT.